A selection of T cell receptor beta chains follows, all from one sample in a study of blood T cell repertoires in COVID-19. This table comes from immunoSEQ multiplex PCR, and its TCRdb copy is limited to in-frame clones, with some not included. The data contain fewer than 200,000 clones, roughly four fifths of them singletons. The sample comprised peripheral blood. Every receptor here comes from a woman aged 70-85 years with COVID-19, enrolled during active disease. Both conserved end residues are part of each CDR3. Fields, in order: V gene, clone size, D gene, J gene, CDR3 protein, CDR3 DNA. D genes are given only for firm matches. Size is stated for part of the rows, as once, few or many counts, or as a class when the clone is expanded.

V: TRBV7-2
size: NA
D: TRBD1
J: TRBJ2-3
CDR3: CASSGKTGGGDTQYF
DNA: TGTGCCAGCAGCGGGAAGACAGGGGGAGGGGATACGCAGTATTTT

V: TRBV19
size: few
D: TRBD1
J: TRBJ1-5
CDR3: CASSIDRDQPQHF
DNA: TGTGCCAGTAGTATTGACAGGGATCAGCCCCAGCATTTT

V: TRBV6-1
size: NA
D: NA
J: TRBJ1-5
CDR3: CASSESWGGVQPQHF
DNA: TGTGCCAGCAGTGAAAGCTGGGGGGGGGTTCAGCCCCAGCATTTT

V: TRBV28
size: NA
D: NA
J: TRBJ2-1
CDR3: CASRGHREIGSEQFF
DNA: TGTGCCAGCAGGGGGCACAGGGAAATAGGGAGTGAGCAGTTCTTC

V: TRBV11-3
size: NA
D: NA
J: TRBJ2-2
CDR3: CASSLDSGAFGELFF
DNA: TGTGCCAGCAGCTTAGATTCAGGGGCGTTCGGGGAGCTGTTTTTT

V: TRBV2
size: NA
D: NA
J: TRBJ2-2
CDR3: CASRTVLTGELFF
DNA: TGTGCCAGCAGGACAGTATTAACCGGGGAGCTGTTTTTT

V: TRBV28
size: once
D: NA
J: TRBJ2-7
CDR3: CASRELILQGSGYEQYF
DNA: TGTGCCAGCAGGGAATTAATCCTACAGGGCTCTGGCTACGAGCAGTACTTC

V: TRBV7-2
size: NA
D: NA
J: TRBJ1-4
CDR3: CASSLTGNEKLFF
DNA: TGTGCCAGCAGCTTAACCGGTAATGAAAAACTGTTTTTT

V: TRBV10-3
size: NA
D: TRBD2
J: TRBJ2-3
CDR3: CAIRGTTSGRVPATDTQYF
DNA: TGTGCCATCAGAGGCACAACCAGCGGGAGAGTTCCGGCCACAGATACGCAGTATTTT

V: TRBV7-2
size: NA
D: NA
J: TRBJ1-1
CDR3: CASSYRPGPNTEAFF
DNA: TGTGCCAGCAGCTATAGACCGGGTCCTAACACTGAAGCTTTCTTT

V: TRBV5-4
size: NA
D: NA
J: TRBJ1-1
CDR3: CASSLGGYLTEAFF
DNA: TGTGCCAGCAGCTTAGGAGGGTACCTCACTGAAGCTTTCTTT

V: TRBV2
size: NA
D: TRBD1
J: TRBJ1-1
CDR3: CASAGTENTEAFF
DNA: TGTGCCAGCGCGGGGACAGAGAACACTGAAGCTTTCTTT

V: TRBV28
size: NA
D: TRBD1
J: TRBJ1-2
CDR3: CASSSGTGLGYTF
DNA: TGTGCCAGCAGTTCAGGGACAGGATTAGGCTACACCTTC

V: TRBV19
size: NA
D: TRBD2
J: TRBJ2-3
CDR3: CASSILAGGTDTQYF
DNA: TGTGCCAGTAGTATTCTAGCGGGGGGCACAGATACGCAGTATTTT

V: TRBV7-2
size: NA
D: TRBD2
J: TRBJ2-3
CDR3: CASSVGTRVDTQYF
DNA: TGTGCCAGCAGCGTTGGGACTAGGGTCGATACGCAGTATTTT

V: TRBV19
size: NA
D: TRBD1
J: TRBJ2-7
CDR3: CASSPQAGGEQYF
DNA: TGTGCCAGTAGTCCCCAGGCAGGGGGCGAGCAGTACTTC

V: TRBV29-1
size: NA
D: NA
J: TRBJ2-1
CDR3: CSVDRFGEQFF
DNA: TGCAGCGTCGACAGGTTTGGGGAGCAGTTCTTC

V: TRBV19
size: NA
D: TRBD2
J: TRBJ2-7
CDR3: CASSSNSLTSGRTYEQYF
DNA: TGTGCCAGTAGTTCCAACTCCCTCACTAGCGGGCGCACCTACGAGCAGTACTTC

V: TRBV21-1
size: once
D: NA
J: TRBJ2-2
CDR3: CASSKDPGTRNTGELFF
DNA: TGTGCCAGCAGCAAAGACCCCGGGACAAGGAACACCGGGGAGCTGTTTTTT

V: TRBV19
size: NA
D: NA
J: TRBJ2-1
CDR3: CASSAAGGNEQFF
DNA: TGTGCCAGTAGCGCCGCAGGGGGGAATGAGCAGTTCTTC

V: TRBV27
size: NA
D: TRBD1
J: TRBJ1-5
CDR3: CASSTRDSRGYSNQPQHF
DNA: TGTGCCAGCAGTACGAGGGACAGCCGAGGATATAGCAATCAGCCCCAGCATTTT

V: TRBV2
size: NA
D: TRBD2
J: TRBJ2-5
CDR3: CASSERTSGNQETQYF
DNA: TGTGCCAGCAGTGAAAGGACTAGCGGGAACCAAGAGACCCAGTACTTC

V: TRBV7-6
size: once
D: TRBD2
J: TRBJ2-7
CDR3: CASSLVAGGSSYEQYF
DNA: TGTGCCAGCAGCTTAGTAGCGGGAGGTAGCTCCTACGAGCAGTACTTC

V: TRBV2
size: NA
D: TRBD2
J: TRBJ2-7
CDR3: CASREASGQLYEQYF
DNA: TGTGCCAGCAGGGAGGCTAGCGGGCAACTCTACGAGCAGTACTTC

V: TRBV28
size: NA
D: TRBD1
J: TRBJ1-1
CDR3: CASSLAGGTEAFF
DNA: TGTGCCAGCAGTTTAGCAGGGGGCACTGAAGCTTTCTTT

V: TRBV7-2
size: NA
D: TRBD1
J: TRBJ2-3
CDR3: CASSLAQGGTDTQYF
DNA: TGTGCCAGCAGCTTAGCGCAGGGGGGCACAGATACGCAGTATTTT

V: TRBV5-8
size: NA
D: TRBD1
J: TRBJ2-7
CDR3: CASSLIAGTGHRYEQYF
DNA: TGTGCCAGCAGCTTGATCGCCGGGACAGGGCACCGCTACGAGCAGTACTTC

V: TRBV3-1/TRBV3-2
size: NA
D: TRBD2
J: TRBJ2-1
CDR3: CASRKREGHNEQFF
DNA: TGTGCCAGCAGAAAGCGGGAGGGCCACAATGAGCAGTTCTTC

V: TRBV5-5
size: NA
D: TRBD2
J: TRBJ2-1
CDR3: CASTGTSGRGEQFF
DNA: TGTGCCAGCACCGGGACTAGCGGGAGGGGTGAGCAGTTCTTC

V: TRBV27
size: NA
D: NA
J: TRBJ2-7
CDR3: CASSPLSLIWEGGGGEQYF
DNA: TGTGCCAGCAGCCCACTTTCCCTCATCTGGGAGGGAGGGGGTGGGGAGCAGTACTTC

V: TRBV6-6
size: NA
D: NA
J: TRBJ2-3
CDR3: CASSRDTFGTQYF
DNA: TGTGCCAGCAGTAGGGACACCTTCGGTACACAGTATTTT

V: TRBV7-2
size: NA
D: TRBD2
J: TRBJ2-3
CDR3: CASSLAGTSNADTQYF
DNA: TGTGCCAGCAGCTTAGCGGGGACTAGCAACGCAGATACGCAGTATTTT

V: TRBV19
size: many
D: NA
J: TRBJ2-2
CDR3: CASSIQGQGTGELFF
DNA: TGTGCCAGTAGTATTCAGGGGCAGGGCACCGGGGAGCTGTTTTTT

V: TRBV18
size: NA
D: NA
J: TRBJ1-2
CDR3: CASSPLGQLYGYTF
DNA: TGTGCCAGCTCACCACTAGGACAGCTGTATGGCTACACCTTC

V: TRBV19
size: NA
D: TRBD2
J: TRBJ2-3
CDR3: CASSLQRGISTDTQYF
DNA: TGTGCCAGTAGTCTTCAGCGGGGGATAAGCACAGATACGCAGTATTTT

V: TRBV29-1
size: NA
D: TRBD2
J: TRBJ2-1
CDR3: CSVEEGLAGGSEQFF
DNA: TGCAGCGTTGAAGAGGGGCTAGCGGGAGGATCTGAGCAGTTCTTC

V: TRBV7-2
size: NA
D: NA
J: TRBJ1-1
CDR3: CASSLGASYAAFF
DNA: TGTGCCAGCAGCTTAGGGGCCTCCTACGCAGCTTTCTTT

V: TRBV29-1
size: NA
D: TRBD1
J: TRBJ2-1
CDR3: CSMTGTPSSYNEQFF
DNA: TGCAGCATGACAGGGACCCCGAGCTCCTACAATGAGCAGTTCTTC